This T cell receptor (beta chain) is from a study of blood T cells in healthy people across ages. Overall study findings and caveats: It was the long-lived donors that had more naive CD4+ cells and higher diversity than aged donors. Naive and antigen-experienced cells were not separated, limiting conclusive comparison.

V trimming: 4 bases; J trimming: 7 bases; junction bases outside the gene matches: 14. The germline CDR1 and CDR2 sequences are SGHTA and FQGNSA. CDR3 length: 16 amino acids. Notes on this clonotype: Its antigen remains unknown.

With a J-beta primer mix and a sample-barcoded 5' primer, a second PCR ran about 7 to 12 cycles. TCRdb independently ran MiXCR on the 5' RACE reads; one entry per CDR3 protein. This table has about 1.8 million distinct CDR3 sequences, 49% appearing once. The J gene is TRBJ2-7, the V gene TRBV7-2; 9 bases align to TRBD2. The source of this sequence is a middle-aged woman in good health. The sample taken for sequencing was blood. The CDR3 DNA reads TGTGCCAGCAGCTATAAGCGGGGGGCCCTGTACAATGAGCAGTACTTC. Its translation is CASSYKRGALYNEQYF.